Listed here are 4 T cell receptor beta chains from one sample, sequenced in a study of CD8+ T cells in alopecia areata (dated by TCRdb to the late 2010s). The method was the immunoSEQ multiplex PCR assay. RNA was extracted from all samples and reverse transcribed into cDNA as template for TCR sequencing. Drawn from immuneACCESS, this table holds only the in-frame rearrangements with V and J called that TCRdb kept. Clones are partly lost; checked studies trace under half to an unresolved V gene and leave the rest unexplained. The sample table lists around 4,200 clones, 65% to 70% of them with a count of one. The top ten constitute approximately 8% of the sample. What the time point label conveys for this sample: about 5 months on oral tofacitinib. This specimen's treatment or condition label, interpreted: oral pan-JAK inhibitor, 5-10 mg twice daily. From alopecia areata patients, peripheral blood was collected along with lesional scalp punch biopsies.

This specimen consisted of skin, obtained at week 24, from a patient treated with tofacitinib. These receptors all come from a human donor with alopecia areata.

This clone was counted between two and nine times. The CDR3 coding sequence is TGTGCCAGCAGTGAATATATGGCAATTGAAGCTTTCTTT. This sequence encodes CASSEYMAIEAFF. The chain combines TRBV6-5 with TRBJ1-1, with unresolved D. Germline CDR1 is MNHEY and CDR2 is SVGAGI. The CDR3 is made up of 13 amino acids. V lost 5 bases and J lost 7, with 14 bases in between.

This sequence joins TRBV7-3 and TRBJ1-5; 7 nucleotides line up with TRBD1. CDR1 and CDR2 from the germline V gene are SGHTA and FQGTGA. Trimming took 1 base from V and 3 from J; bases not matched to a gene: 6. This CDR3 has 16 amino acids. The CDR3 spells CASSLIGGQHNQPQHF. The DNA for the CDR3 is TGTGCCAGCAGCTTAATTGGGGGACAGCACAATCAGCCCCAGCATTTT.

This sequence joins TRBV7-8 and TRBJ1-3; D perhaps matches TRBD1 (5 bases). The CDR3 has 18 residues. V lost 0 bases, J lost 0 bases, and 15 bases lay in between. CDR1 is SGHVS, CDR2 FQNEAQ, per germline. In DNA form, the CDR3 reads TGTGCCAGCAGCTTAGCGCTATGGGACGGACGCTCTGGAAACACCATATATTTT. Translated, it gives CASSLALWDGRSGNTIYF.

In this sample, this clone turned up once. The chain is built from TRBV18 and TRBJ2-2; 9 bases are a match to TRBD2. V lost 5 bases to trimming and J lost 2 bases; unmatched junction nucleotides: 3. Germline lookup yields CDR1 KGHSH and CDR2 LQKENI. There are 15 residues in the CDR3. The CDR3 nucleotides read TGTGCCAGCTCAACCGGGACTAGCAACACCGGGGAGCTGTTTTTT. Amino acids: CASSTGTSNTGELFF.